This paragraph covers one TCR beta chain sequence. Its antigen is not identified. These data come from a study of cytomegalovirus exposure and HLA in healthy donors. The study, taken as a whole, reports: The study listed around 150 cytomegalovirus-associated TCR beta chains. Whilst most TCR sequences proved rare, a subset of public TCRs occurred across many donors.

It was healthy bone marrow donors who served as donors. This CDR3 has 15 residues. V lost 4 bases, J lost 1 base, and 5 bases stayed unmatched. Germline V gives CDR1 SGHKS, CDR2 YYEKEE (reference sequence). Amplification used 60 Vbeta primers and 13 Jbeta primers. Only in-frame clones appear in the TCRdb table, and some are missing; sequencing was by immunoSEQ multiplex PCR. The table records about 120,000 clones, approximately 83% of them present only once. Material for sequencing was PBMCs. The chain employs TRBV5-5 and TRBJ1-5; 7 bases line up with TRBD1. The sequence came from a woman between 35 and 50 years old in good health and CMV-seropositive. CDR3 DNA sequence: TGTGCCAGCAGCGCACAGGGGTTAAGCAATCAGCCCCAGCATTTT. This codes for CASSAQGLSNQPQHF.